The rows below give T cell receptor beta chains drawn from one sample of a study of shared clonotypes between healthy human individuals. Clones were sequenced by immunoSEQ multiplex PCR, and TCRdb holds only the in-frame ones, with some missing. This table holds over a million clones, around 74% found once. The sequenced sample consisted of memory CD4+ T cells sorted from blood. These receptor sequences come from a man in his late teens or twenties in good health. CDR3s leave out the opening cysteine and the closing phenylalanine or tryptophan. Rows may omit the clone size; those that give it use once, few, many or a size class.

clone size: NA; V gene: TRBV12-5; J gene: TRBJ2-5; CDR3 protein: ASGPGFRDSETQY
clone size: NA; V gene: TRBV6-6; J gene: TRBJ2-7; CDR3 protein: ASSKSGTAYEQY
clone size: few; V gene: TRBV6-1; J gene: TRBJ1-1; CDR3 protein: ASGDRPRSEAF
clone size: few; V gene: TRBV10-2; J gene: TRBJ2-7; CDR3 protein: ASSESRVFYSYEQY
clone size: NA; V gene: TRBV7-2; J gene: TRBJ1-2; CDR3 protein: ASSLDSSWGYT
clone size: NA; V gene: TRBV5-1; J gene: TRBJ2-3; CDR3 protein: ASSFGQGTDTQY
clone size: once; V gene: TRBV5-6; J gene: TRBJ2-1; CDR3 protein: ASSLMGRGEQF
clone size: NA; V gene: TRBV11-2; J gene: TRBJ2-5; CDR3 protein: ASSLAPRTAGGTQY
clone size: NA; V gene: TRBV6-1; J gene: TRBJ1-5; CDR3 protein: ASRAFWGNNQPQH
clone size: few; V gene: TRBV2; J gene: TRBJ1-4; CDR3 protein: ASNLGGTNEKLF
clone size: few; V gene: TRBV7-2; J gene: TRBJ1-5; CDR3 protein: ASSLAASNQPQH
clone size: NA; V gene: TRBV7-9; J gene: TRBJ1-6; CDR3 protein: ASSLRRENSPLH
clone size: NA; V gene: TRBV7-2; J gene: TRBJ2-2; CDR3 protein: ASSFILANTGELF
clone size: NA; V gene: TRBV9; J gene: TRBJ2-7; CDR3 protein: ASSRDEVGEQY
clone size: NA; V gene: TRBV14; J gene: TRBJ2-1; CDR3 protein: ASSRQGLYNEQF
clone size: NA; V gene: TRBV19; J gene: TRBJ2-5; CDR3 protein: ASSNGGQGGETQY
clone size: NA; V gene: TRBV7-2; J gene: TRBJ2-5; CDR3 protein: ASSLGPLETQY
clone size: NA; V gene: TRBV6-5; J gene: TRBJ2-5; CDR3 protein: ASSYGLAGSGTQY
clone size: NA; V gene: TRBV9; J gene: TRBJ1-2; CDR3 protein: ASSVGGTLESGYT
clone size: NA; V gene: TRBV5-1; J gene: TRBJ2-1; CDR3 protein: ASSPSTSGYNEQF
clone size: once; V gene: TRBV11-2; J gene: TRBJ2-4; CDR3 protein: ASSLEALAKNIQY
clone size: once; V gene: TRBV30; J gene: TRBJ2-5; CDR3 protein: AWKGPQETQY
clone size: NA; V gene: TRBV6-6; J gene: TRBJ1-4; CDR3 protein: ASSYSQAEKLF
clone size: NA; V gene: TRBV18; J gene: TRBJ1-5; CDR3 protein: ASSPDLNQPQH
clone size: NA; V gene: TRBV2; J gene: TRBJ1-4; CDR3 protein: ASRGGSNEKLF
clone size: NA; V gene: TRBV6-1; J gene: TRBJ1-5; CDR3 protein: ASSEEFRGPRQPQH
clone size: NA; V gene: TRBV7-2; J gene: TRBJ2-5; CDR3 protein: ASRHDGLAGGETQY
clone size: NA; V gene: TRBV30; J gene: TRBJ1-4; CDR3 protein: AWRRGGEKLF
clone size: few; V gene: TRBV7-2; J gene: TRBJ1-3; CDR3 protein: ASSLGQAFSGNTIY
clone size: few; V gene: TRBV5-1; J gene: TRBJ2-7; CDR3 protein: ASSSGHTSSYEQY
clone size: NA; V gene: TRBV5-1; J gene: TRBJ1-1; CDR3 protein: ASSLTKDTEAF
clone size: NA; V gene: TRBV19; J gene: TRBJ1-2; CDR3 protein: ASSISPGRHINYGYT
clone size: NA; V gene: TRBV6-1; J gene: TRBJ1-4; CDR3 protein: ASSEGVREKLF
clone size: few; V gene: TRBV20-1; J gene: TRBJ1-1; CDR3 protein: SGIPDTEAF
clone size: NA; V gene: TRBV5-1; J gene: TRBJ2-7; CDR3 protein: ASSSKTGGGRSYEQY
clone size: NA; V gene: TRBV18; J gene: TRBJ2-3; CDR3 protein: ASSPLITDTQY
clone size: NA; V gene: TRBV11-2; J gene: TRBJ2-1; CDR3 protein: ASSPGTSGNNEQF
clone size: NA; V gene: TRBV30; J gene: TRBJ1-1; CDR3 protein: AWSPGGVGTEAF
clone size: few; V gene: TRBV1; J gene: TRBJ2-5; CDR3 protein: TSSQNEEGRETQY
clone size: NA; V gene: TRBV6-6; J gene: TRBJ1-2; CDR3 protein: ASSYADLGYGYT
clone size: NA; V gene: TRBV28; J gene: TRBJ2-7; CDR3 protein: ASSLTTPMIEQY
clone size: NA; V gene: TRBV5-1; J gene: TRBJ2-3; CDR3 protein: ASSYTRTGSTDTQY
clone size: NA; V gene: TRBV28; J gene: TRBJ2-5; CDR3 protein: ASSLGTGGDLAQY
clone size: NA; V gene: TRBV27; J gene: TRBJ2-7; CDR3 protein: ASSLSQGSGEQY
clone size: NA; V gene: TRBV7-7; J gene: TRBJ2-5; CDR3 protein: ASSLVLAEKETQY
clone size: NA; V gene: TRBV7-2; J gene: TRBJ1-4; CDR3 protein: ASSLVGVKLAANEKLF
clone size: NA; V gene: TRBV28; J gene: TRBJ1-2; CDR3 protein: ASSLPESKGPLKGYT
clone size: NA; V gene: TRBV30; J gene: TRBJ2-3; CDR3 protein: AWSAPGLSDTQY
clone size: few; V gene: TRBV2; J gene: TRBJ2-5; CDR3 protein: ASRTGYQETQY
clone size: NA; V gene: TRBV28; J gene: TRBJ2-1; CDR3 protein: ASSLLGSGGIINEQF
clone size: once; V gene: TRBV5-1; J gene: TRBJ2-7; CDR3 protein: ASSGGTGGYEQY
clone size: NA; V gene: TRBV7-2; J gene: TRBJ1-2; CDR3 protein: ASSLTRDRVGGYT
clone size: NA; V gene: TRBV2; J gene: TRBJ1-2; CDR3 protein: ASSAEDSNYGYT